The T cell receptor beta chain described here comes from a study of vaccination and CD4 T cells after COVID-19. At the level of the study: Convalescent patients gave post-COVID blood a median about 95 days post-diagnosis, range 35 to 161. Overlapping spike peptides of SARS-CoV-2, HCoV-NL63, HCoV-OC43 and HCoV-229E were used, and cells were stimulated with them.

Per the germline V gene, CDR1 is KGHDR and CDR2 is SFDVKD. This CDR3 is 14 amino acids long. V trimming: 5 bases; J trimming: 7 bases; junction bases outside the gene matches: 4. Once obtained from cultured CD4+ T cells, the DNA was sequenced using the Oncomine TCR Beta short-read assay. Using its own MiXCR run on the PCR reads, TCRdb lists one record per CDR3 protein. Of some 21,000 distinct CDR3 sequences in the sample, 45% to 50% were seen once. Documented treatment: approximately 9-day PBMC culture with coronavirus spike peptide pools or control peptides (ViraFEST assay). ViraFEST used peptide pools to expand antigen-specific T cells before TCR sequencing. This clonotype was counted a few times. The target antigen is unknown.

The genes are TRBV24-1 and TRBJ1-6; the match to TRBD1 covers 7 bases. The sample comprised CD4+ T cells from blood, cultured in vitro. This clonotype was sampled from a human donor who had recovered from COVID-19. The CDR3: CATSVWDSNSPLHF. The CDR3 nucleotides read TGTGCCACCAGTGTCTGGGACAGCAATTCACCCCTCCACTTT.